These T cell receptor beta chains were read from a single sample in a study of blood T cells in healthy people across ages. One entry per CDR3 protein, called by TCRdb with MiXCR from the 5' RACE reads. The sample contains about 1,800,000 distinct CDR3 sequences, about 30% of which appear only once. Sequencing was performed on blood. These receptors came from a woman in her twenties or thirties in good health. The CDR3 runs from the conserved cysteine through the conserved F or W. D genes are given only for firm matches. Clone size is given for some rows only: seen once, a few or many times, or a class if the clone is expanded.

clone_size | j_call | v_call | d_call | cdr3_nt | cdr3_aa
many | TRBJ1-2 | TRBV5-1 | TRBD1 | TGCGCCAGCAGCATCGGACAGGACTATGGCTACACCTTC | CASSIGQDYGYTF
NA | TRBJ2-5 | TRBV10-3 | NA | TGTGCCATCAGTCTCGGGGACCCAGGAGAGACCCAGTACTTC | CAISLGDPGETQYF
few | TRBJ1-5 | TRBV20-1 | TRBD1 | TGCAGTGCTATTCCGACAGGGGGCAGACAGCCCCAGCATTTT | CSAIPTGGRQPQHF
NA | TRBJ2-5 | TRBV6-6 | NA | TGTGCCAGCAGTTATCGAACACCGGTTGGGGAGACCCAGTACTTC | CASSYRTPVGETQYF
few | TRBJ1-4 | TRBV4-3 | NA | TGCGCCAGCAGCCAAGATCCAGACGGAGCAACTAATGAAAAACTGTTTTTT | CASSQDPDGATNEKLFF
NA | TRBJ2-7 | TRBV2 | NA | TGTGCCAGCAGTGTTCTGCGGGGACAGCCTGCCGAGCAGTACTTC | CASSVLRGQPAEQYF
NA | TRBJ1-1 | TRBV20-1 | TRBD1 | TGCAGTGCTTACAGGGGCGAGAACACTGAAGCTTTCTTT | CSAYRGENTEAFF
NA | TRBJ2-1 | TRBV6-2/TRBV6-3 | TRBD2 | TGTGCCAGCAGTCGGCTAGCGGGAGGGGGTGAGCAGTTCTTC | CASSRLAGGGEQFF
NA | TRBJ2-5 | TRBV27 | TRBD2 | TGTGCCAGCATTTCCGGACTAGCGGGGGGTCAAGAGACCCAGTACTTC | CASISGLAGGQETQYF
NA | TRBJ1-2 | TRBV4-3 | NA | TGCGCCAGCAGCCAAGAGAGCGGCTCCTACTGGGGCTACACCTTC | CASSQESGSYWGYTF
NA | TRBJ2-3 | TRBV5-1 | TRBD2 | TGCGCCAGCAGCTTGGGGCGGGGGGGCCGCAGCACAGATACGCAGTATTTT | CASSLGRGGRSTDTQYF
few | TRBJ2-4 | TRBV5-5 | NA | TGTGCCAGCAGCTTGGCGGGACTTACCTCAAACATTCAGTACTTC | CASSLAGLTSNIQYF
NA | TRBJ2-7 | TRBV5-1 | NA | TGCGCCAGCAGCTCAACCCTCTCCCGCTACGAGCAGTACTTC | CASSSTLSRYEQYF
few | TRBJ2-5 | TRBV11-2 | NA | TGTGCCAGCAGCTCCCTCATTCCCCAGTACTTC | CASSSLIPQYF
once | TRBJ1-1 | TRBV18 | NA | TGTGCCAGCTCACCACCGGGCTGGGGCACCGCTGAAGCTTTCTTT | CASSPPGWGTAEAFF
few | TRBJ2-5 | TRBV15 | TRBD1 | TGTGCCACCAGCAGTGACAGGGGCTACCAAGAGACCCAGTACTTC | CATSSDRGYQETQYF
NA | TRBJ1-2 | TRBV5-1 | TRBD1 | TGCGCCAGCAGCCTCGACAGGGGGCTATGGGATGGCTACACCTTC | CASSLDRGLWDGYTF
NA | TRBJ2-7 | TRBV2 | NA | TGTGCCAGCAGCCTTTGGGAGAGGTTGGGCGAGCAGTACTTC | CASSLWERLGEQYF
few | TRBJ1-5 | TRBV27 | NA | TGTGCCAGCAGTTTATGGAGGAATCAGCCCCAGCATTTT | CASSLWRNQPQHF
few | TRBJ2-1 | TRBV5-8 | NA | TGTGCCAGCAGCCGCCCGGACGGATACTACAATGAGCAGTTCTTC | CASSRPDGYYNEQFF
few | TRBJ2-1 | TRBV24-1 | NA | TGTGCCACCAGTGATAAGTTCAGCTCCTACAATGAGCAGTTCTTC | CATSDKFSSYNEQFF
NA | TRBJ2-7 | TRBV20-1 | NA | TGCAGTGCTGAGGGGTGGGGCTCCTACGAGCAGTACTTC | CSAEGWGSYEQYF
many | TRBJ1-2 | TRBV12-3/TRBV12-4 | NA | TGTGCCAGCAGCTTTCAGGGTCCCTATGGCTACACCTTC | CASSFQGPYGYTF
NA | TRBJ2-1 | TRBV12-3/TRBV12-4 | NA | TGTGCCAGCAACCAAGACGGACGAGGGGGGCAGTTCTTC | CASNQDGRGGQFF
many | TRBJ2-7 | TRBV29-1 | TRBD2 | TGCAGCGTCTTAGCGGGTTCCTACGAGCAGTACTTC | CSVLAGSYEQYF